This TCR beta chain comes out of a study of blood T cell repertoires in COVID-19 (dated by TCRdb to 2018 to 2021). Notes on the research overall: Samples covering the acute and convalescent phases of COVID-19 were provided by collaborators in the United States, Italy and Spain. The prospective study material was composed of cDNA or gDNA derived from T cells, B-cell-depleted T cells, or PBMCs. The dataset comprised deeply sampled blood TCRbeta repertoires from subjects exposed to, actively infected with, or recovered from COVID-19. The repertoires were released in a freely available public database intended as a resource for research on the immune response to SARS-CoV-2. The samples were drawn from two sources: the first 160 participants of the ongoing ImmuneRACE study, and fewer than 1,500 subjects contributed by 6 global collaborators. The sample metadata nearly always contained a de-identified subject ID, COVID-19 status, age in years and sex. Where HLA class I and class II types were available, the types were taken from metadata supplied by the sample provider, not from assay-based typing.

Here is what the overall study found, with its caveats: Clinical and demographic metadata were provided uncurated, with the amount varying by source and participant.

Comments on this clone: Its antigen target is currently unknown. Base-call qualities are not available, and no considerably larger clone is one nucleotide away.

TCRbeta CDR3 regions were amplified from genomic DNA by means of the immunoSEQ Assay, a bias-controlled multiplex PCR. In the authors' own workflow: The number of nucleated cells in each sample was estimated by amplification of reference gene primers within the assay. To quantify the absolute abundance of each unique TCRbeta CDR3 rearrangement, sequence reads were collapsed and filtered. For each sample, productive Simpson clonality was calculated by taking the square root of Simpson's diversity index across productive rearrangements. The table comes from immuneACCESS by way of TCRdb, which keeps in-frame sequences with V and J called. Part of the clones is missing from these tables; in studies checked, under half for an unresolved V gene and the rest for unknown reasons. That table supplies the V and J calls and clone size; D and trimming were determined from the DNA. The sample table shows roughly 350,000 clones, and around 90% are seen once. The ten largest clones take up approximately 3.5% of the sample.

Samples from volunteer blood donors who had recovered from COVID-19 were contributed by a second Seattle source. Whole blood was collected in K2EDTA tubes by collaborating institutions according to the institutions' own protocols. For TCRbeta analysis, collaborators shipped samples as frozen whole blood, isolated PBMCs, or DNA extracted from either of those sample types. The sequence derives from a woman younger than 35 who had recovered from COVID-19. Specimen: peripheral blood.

The CDR3 in this case is CASSLPDSLGTGELFF. The nucleotides are TGTGCCAGCAGCTTACCGGACTCCCTGGGGACCGGGGAGCTGTTTTTT. This chain is built from TRBV7-9 and TRBJ2-2; the best D guess is TRBD2, with 5 bases matching. As encoded in the germline V gene (reference sequence), CDR1 is SEHNR while CDR2 is FQNEAQ. Inclusive of the bounding cysteine and phenylalanine, the CDR3 is 16 residues long. Of all the DNA, just the CDR3 is kept, 48 bases in frame from base 1. A distance of 15 bases separates the germline ends of V and J, which lose 2 bases and 5 bases respectively.